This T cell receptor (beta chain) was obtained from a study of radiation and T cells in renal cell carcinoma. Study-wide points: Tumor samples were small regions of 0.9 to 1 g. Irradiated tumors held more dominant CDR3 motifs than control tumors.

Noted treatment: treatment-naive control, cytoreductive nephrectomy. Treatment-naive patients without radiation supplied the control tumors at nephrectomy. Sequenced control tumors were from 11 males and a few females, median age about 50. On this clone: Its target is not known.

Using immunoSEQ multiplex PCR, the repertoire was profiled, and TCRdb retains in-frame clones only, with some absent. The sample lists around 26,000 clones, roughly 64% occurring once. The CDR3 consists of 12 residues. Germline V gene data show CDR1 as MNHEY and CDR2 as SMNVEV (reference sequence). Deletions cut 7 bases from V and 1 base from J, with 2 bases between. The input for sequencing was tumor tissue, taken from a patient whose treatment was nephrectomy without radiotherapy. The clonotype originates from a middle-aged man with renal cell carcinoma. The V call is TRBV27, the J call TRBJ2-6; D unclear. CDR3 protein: CASTSGANVLTF. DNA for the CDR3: TGTGCCAGCACTTCTGGGGCCAACGTCCTGACTTTC.